The present entry profiles one TCR beta chain with its context. Its cognate antigen is unknown. The DNA ends 3 residues before the CDR3 does, and the rest of the CDR3 is filled in from the germline J gene. Some clones are missing from TCRdb's copy, which holds only in-frame ones; the method was immunoSEQ multiplex PCR. The sample has 40,000 to 65,000 clones, none seen only once. The entry originates in a study of T cell clonality in common variable immunodeficiency. Study-wide findings and caveats: Authors noted CVID clonality's cause needs subpopulation repertoire sequencing. Compared with controls, CVID subjects had fewer shared TCRbeta clones.

Germline CDR1 reads DFQATT; CDR2 reads SNEGSKA (reference sequence). The V and J ends lost 6 bases and 8 bases, in that order; junction bases with no gene match: 10. This CDR3 is 15 amino acids long. The V and J genes are TRBV20-1 and TRBJ2-1; 13 positions match TRBD2. Specimen: peripheral blood mononuclear cells. This TCR was recovered from a person between 18 and 75 years old in good health. The CDR3 sequence is CSAQRTSGRSDEQFF. The DNA read from the CDR3 is TGCAGTGCGCAACGGACTAGCGGGAGAAGCGATGAG.